These 24 T cell receptor beta chains were all obtained from the same sample, sequenced in a study of T-cell memory formation after mild COVID-19. One entry per CDR3 protein results from TCRdb running MiXCR on the 5' RACE reads. The sample includes 150,000 or so distinct CDR3 sequences, 13% to 15% seen only once; the top ten take around an eighth. The sample was PBMCs or a T cell subset sorted from them (not recorded which). The receptors derive from an adult woman who had mild COVID-19 (a few samples of this study predate the infection). Cell type and time point are not known.

This clonotype was counted between two and nine times. J is TRBJ2-1 and V is TRBV10-3; D is uncertain. The CDR3 loop spans 15 amino acids. The germline CDR1 and CDR2 sequences are ENHRY and SYGVKD. The V end lost 2 bases, the J end lost 3 bases, and 11 bases lay between the germline ends. CDR3 nucleotides: TGTGCCATCAGTGAGGGAATAGCCCTCTACAATGAGCAGTTCTTC. As protein: CAISEGIALYNEQFF.

This clonotype has just a few counts. The J gene is TRBJ2-3, the V gene TRBV12-3 or TRBV12-4; 11 positions agree with TRBD1. The V segment lost 6 bases and the J segment 5 bases; nucleotides outside the gene matches: 7. This CDR3 has 15 amino acids. The CDR3 loop is CASRSDRGHGDTQYF. CDR3 nucleotides: TGTGCCAGCAGATCGGACAGGGGGCATGGAGATACGCAGTATTTT.

This chain connects TRBV30 to TRBJ2-1, with D maybe TRBD2 (7 bases). This CDR3 spans 15 amino acids. Germline lookup yields CDR1 GTSNPN and CDR2 SVGIG (reference sequence). Trimming removed 3 bases from V and 4 bases from J, with 16 bases in between. This chain's CDR3 is CAWSPSGGAYNEQFF. Here the CDR3 DNA reads TGTGCCTGGAGCCCCAGTGGGGGGGCTTACAATGAGCAGTTCTTC.

This clonotype was recorded a few times. This sequence joins TRBV7-9 and TRBJ2-5; no clear D gene. The CDR3 runs to 15 residues. V was cut by 4 bases and J by 3 bases, with 15 bases left in between. Germline V gene lookup returns CDR1 SEHNR and CDR2 FQNEAQ (reference sequence). The CDR3 reads CASSSSPSWEETQYF. The CDR3 coding sequence is TGTGCCAGCAGCTCCTCCCCTTCTTGGGAAGAGACCCAGTACTTC.

The table lists this clonotype with a few counts. The chain has TRBV24-1 and TRBJ2-5; TRBD2 might be the D (6 bases). Germline CDR1 is KGHDR and CDR2 is SFDVKD. The CDR3 covers 13 residues. The ends were cut back, 2 bases at V and 9 bases at J, with 12 bases in the middle. CDR3 region: CATSDSLSGAQYF. CDR3 nucleotides: TGTGCCACCAGTGATTCCCTTTCGGGAGCCCAGTACTTC.

This clonotype was seen many times. The chain links TRBV15 to TRBJ2-7; TRBD2 matches at 9 bases. Germline CDR1 reads LNHNV; CDR2 reads YYDKDF (reference sequence). The CDR3 totals 15 residues. Trimming took 0 bases from V and 7 from J; bases not matched to a gene: 7. CDR3 coding DNA: TGTGCCACCAGCAGAGAAGCGGGAGGCTACAGGGAGCAGTACTTC. Protein product: CATSREAGGYREQYF.

This clonotype was found a few times. The chain couples TRBV29-1 to TRBJ1-1; D gene ambiguous. V lost 5 bases and J 6 bases, leaving 13 bases between the germline ends. Per the germline V gene, CDR1 is SQVTM and CDR2 is ANQGSEA. The CDR3 spans 12 residues. In nucleotides, the CDR3 is TGCAGCGTTTCTGGGGTTGGCCCTGAAGCTTTCTTT. Its translation: CSVSGVGPEAFF. Filled out from reference TRBV29-1 and TRBJ1-1, the complete variable domain reads SAVISQKPSRDICQRGTSLTIQCQVDSQVTMMFWYRQQPGQSLTLIATANQGSEATYESGFVIDKFPISRPNLTFSTLTVSNMSPEDSSIYLCSVSGVGPEAFFGQGTRLTVV.

This clonotype was seen only a few times. The chain uses TRBV10-3 and TRBJ2-2, with D perhaps TRBD1 (5 bases). Looked up from germline, CDR1 is ENHRY and CDR2 is SYGVKD. This CDR3 contains 14 residues. Trimming cost V 7 bases and J 6 bases, with 15 bases left between them. The CDR3 here is CAINSDNNAGELFF. Written as DNA, the CDR3 is TGTGCCATCAACTCGGACAATAATGCCGGGGAGCTGTTTTTT.

At least ten counts were recorded for this clonotype. This rearrangement joins TRBV29-1 to TRBJ1-2, with 10 bases lining up with TRBD1. J was trimmed by 6 bases and V by 7 bases; bases with no gene match: 2. The germline V gene has CDR1 SQVTM and CDR2 ANQGSEA. This CDR3 is built from 11 residues. The CDR3 coding sequence is TGCAGCGCCGGACAGGGGGATGGCTACACCTTC. Translating gives CSAGQGDGYTF.

This clonotype was picked up a small number of times. The genes are TRBV18 and TRBJ2-2, with 8 bases matching TRBD1. The germline V gene encodes CDR1 KGHSH and CDR2 LQKENI. This CDR3 comprises 16 residues. V was pared by 1 base and J by 3 bases, with 4 bases of the junction left unmatched. CDR3 bases: TGTGCCAGCTCACCACTCGGGACAGGATACACCGGGGAGCTGTTTTTT. This sequence encodes CASSPLGTGYTGELFF.

This clonotype was detected a few times. This sequence joins TRBV4-2 and TRBJ1-1, with D perhaps TRBD1 (5 bases). Germline loops: CDR1 LGHNA, CDR2 YNFKEQ. V lost 4 bases and J lost 12, with 24 bases in between. This CDR3 has 15 amino acids. The DNA of the CDR3 is TGTGCCAGCAGCCCGAAAAGGGGCCCCTCAGAGGGAACTTTCTTT. Protein product: CASSPKRGPSEGTFF.

This clonotype has at least ten counts. The V call is TRBV19, the J call TRBJ2-7, with unresolved D. V was cut by 1 base and J by 1 base, with 8 bases left in between. Germline CDR1 and CDR2: LNHDA and SQIVND (reference sequence). CDR3 length equals 14 residues. The CDR3 region has the DNA TGTGCCAGTAGTATAGCGGCCCCGTCCTACGAGCAGTACTTC. Its translation: CASSIAAPSYEQYF.

This clonotype was detected many times. The rearrangement uses TRBV7-9 and TRBJ2-4; the D gene is possibly TRBD2 (6 bases). CDR3 length: 15 amino acids. The germline V gene has CDR1 SEHNR and CDR2 FQNEAQ (reference sequence). The V gene lost 1 base and the J gene lost 8 bases, with 15 bases spanning the gap. In nucleotides, the CDR3 is TGTGCCAGCAGCTTAGGGGCGGGGCATCTGGACATTCAGTACTTC. Translating gives CASSLGAGHLDIQYF.

The rearrangement joins TRBV25-1 to TRBJ2-5, with 8 nucleotides matching TRBD1. The CDR3 is 14 residues long. CDR1 and CDR2 from the germline V gene are MGHDK and SYGVNS. The V segment lost 2 bases and the J segment 1 base; nucleotides outside the gene matches: 0. CDR3 protein: CASSETGGQETQYF. The CDR3, as DNA: TGTGCCAGCAGTGAAACAGGGGGCCAAGAGACCCAGTACTTC.

This clonotype was detected only a few times. The rearrangement joins TRBV6-6 to TRBJ2-7; possibly TRBD1 or TRBD2 for D (6 bases each). The V end lost 2 bases, the J end lost 5 bases, and 16 bases lay between the germline ends. This CDR3 contains 15 residues. Per germline, CDR1 MNHNY and CDR2 SVGAGI (reference sequence). The CDR3 sequence: CASSYVGGASHEQYF. The CDR3 DNA sequence: TGTGCCAGCAGTTACGTGGGGGGCGCTTCTCACGAGCAGTACTTC.

This clonotype was picked up many times. CDR3 sequence: CASSQGGRALDTQYF. CDR3 in DNA: TGTGCCAGCAGCCAAGGTGGGAGGGCCTTAGATACGCAGTATTTT. This chain joins TRBV4-2 and TRBJ2-3, with 7 bases lining up with TRBD2. This CDR3 is 15 amino acids long. The junction had 6 bases not matched to a gene; V was cut back by 1 base and J by 5 bases. CDR1 and CDR2 from the germline V gene are LGHNA and YNFKEQ.

This clonotype was seen a handful of times. The chain joins TRBV21-1 to TRBJ2-7; the table's D call TRBD1 went unverified against the DNA. TRBV21-1 constitutes a pseudogene. The CDR3 is 14 residues long. The CDR3 DNA follows: TGTGCCAGCAGGGGACAGGGGCGCACTGGCACCCTGTACTTC. Residues: CASRGQGRTGTLYF.

This clonotype was found a few times. The chain recombines TRBV12-3 or TRBV12-4 with TRBJ2-7, with a weak D call TRBD1 (5 bases). Between the trimmed V and J ends, which lost 5 bases and 5 bases, there was a span of 10 bases. The CDR3 contains 12 residues. This chain's CDR3 is CASSRQHDEQYF. CDR3 in DNA: TGTGCCAGCAGTCGACAGCATGACGAGCAGTACTTC.

The J gene is TRBJ1-1, the V gene TRBV5-1; D is perhaps TRBD1 (6 bases). V gave up 4 bases and J gave up 7 bases, with 14 bases separating them. The length of the CDR3 is 13 residues. The V gene's germline CDR1 is SGHRS and CDR2 YFSETQ. For the CDR3, the DNA is TGCGCCAGCAGCCCACGGGTAGGGGGTGAAGCTTTCTTT. Amino acid sequence: CASSPRVGGEAFF.

In its sample, this clonotype was seen a few times. The chain couples TRBV20-1 to TRBJ2-1, with TRBD1 identical over 8 bases. Unmatched junction bases numbered 12, after V lost 6 bases and J lost 2 bases. The CDR3 is 16 residues long. The germline V gene has CDR1 DFQATT and CDR2 SNEGSKA (reference sequence). In DNA, the CDR3 is TGCAGTGCGGGCAAAGAGGACAGGGCGACCTACAATGAGCAGTTCTTC. Protein product: CSAGKEDRATYNEQFF.

The chain carries TRBV5-5 and TRBJ1-6; the D gene is possibly TRBD1 (6 bases). V was cut by 3 bases and J by 7 bases, with 20 bases left in between. Germline CDR1 SGHKS, CDR2 YYEKEE (reference sequence). The CDR3 is 17 amino acids. DNA for the CDR3: TGTGCCAGCAGCTGGAGGCCTGACGGGACAAAGAATTCACCCCTCCACTTT. Protein: CASSWRPDGTKNSPLHF.

The chain has TRBV4-2 and TRBJ2-3, with D perhaps assigned TRBD1 or TRBD2 (5 bases each). V gave up 4 bases and J gave up 4 bases, with 12 bases separating them. Looked up from germline, CDR1 is LGHNA and CDR2 is YNFKEQ. There are 14 residues in the CDR3. The CDR3 bases are TGTGCCAGCAGCCGAGGGGAGATCTCAGATACGCAGTATTTT. Encoded protein: CASSRGEISDTQYF.

Only a few counts were recorded for this clonotype. V usage is TRBV18 and J usage is TRBJ2-7; TRBD1 matches 7 bases. CDR1 is KGHSH and CDR2 is LQKENI in the germline V gene. The V and J ends lost 3 bases and 3 bases, in that order; junction bases with no gene match: 8. The CDR3 runs to 15 residues. The CDR3 here is CASSPGQSANYEQYF. As DNA, the CDR3 is TGTGCCAGCTCACCGGGACAGTCCGCCAACTACGAGCAGTACTTC.

This clonotype was found a few times. The chain links TRBV12-3 or TRBV12-4 to TRBJ2-7; 7 bases agree with TRBD1. CDR3 length: 14 residues. Trimming at V came to 6 bases and at J to 2 bases, leaving 7 bases not matched to a gene. CDR3 sequence reads: CASSFDDRAYEQYF. CDR3 DNA sequence: TGTGCCAGCAGCTTTGATGACAGGGCCTACGAGCAGTACTTC.